This T cell receptor (beta chain) was observed in a study of blood T cell repertoires in COVID-19. The method was immunoSEQ multiplex PCR; TCRdb's version includes in-frame clones alone and lacks a portion of them. The top ten clones hold around 2% of a sample with roughly 430,000 clones, nearly 90% of them seen once. Germline V CDR1 and CDR2: KGHSH, LQKENI. V shed 0 bases and J 7 bases; nucleotides not matched to a gene: 5. The CDR3 loop spans 14 amino acids. Specimen: PBMCs or T cells enriched from blood (not recorded which). The chain recombines TRBV18 with TRBJ1-2; 7 bases align to TRBD1. The TCR originated in a woman in her 40s with acute COVID-19. CDR3 nucleotide sequence: TGTGCCAGCTCACCACCTGACAGGGTGGTTGGCTACACCTTC. Translated, it gives CASSPPDRVVGYTF.